This T cell receptor (beta chain) was sequenced during a study of shared clonotypes between healthy human individuals. Looked up from germline, CDR1 is SEHNR and CDR2 is FQNEAQ (reference sequence). V dropped 1 base and J dropped 5 bases, with 9 bases sitting between them. This CDR3 spans 13 amino acids. Donors included only healthy HIV-negative adults lacking recent acute infections or vaccinations. The sorted-subset replicate PCRs were given 150 to 200 ng DNA, which is 27,000 or so T cell genomes. Only in-frame clones appear in the TCRdb table, and some are missing; sequencing was by immunoSEQ multiplex PCR. The sample comprises roughly 2.2 million clones, more than 80% of which are singletons, and approximately 0.4% rests with the top ten.

The origin of this receptor is a man between 18 and 29 years old in good health. Some clones in this sample may be carry-over from other donors' samples. The gene calls are TRBV7-9 and TRBJ2-7; D is perhaps TRBD1 (6 bases). Material: naive CD4+ T cells from PBMCs. Subset defined: CD45RA+ positively selected. CDR3 region: CASSLVPGDEQYF. In DNA, the CDR3 is TGTGCCAGCAGCTTAGTTCCAGGGGACGAGCAGTACTTC.